This TCR beta chain originates from a study of T cells in Graves' hyperthyroidism and ophthalmopathy. Patients were aged 18 to 65, had disease duration under 2 months, and had newly diagnosed hyperthyroidism. Exclusion of patients followed from uncontrolled infection, other autoimmune disease, pregnancy or lactation. Fresh 10 ml peripheral blood yielded PBMCs. This clonotype was seen at least ten times. The CDR3 runs to 14 residues. V was clipped by 3 bases and J by 5 bases, with 11 bases between them. Germline CDR1 and CDR2: KGHDR and SFDVKD. TCR beta CDR3 region amplification was performed from RNA transcripts. The HTBI primer set drove a first-round RT-PCR of the TCR CDR3. TCRdb processed the multiplex PCR reads anew with MiXCR; each CDR3 protein has one entry. The table shows around 400,000 distinct CDR3 sequences, with approximately 13% occurring only once.

The sample was blood. The chain couples TRBV24-1 to TRBJ2-3; possible D gene TRBD2, 5 bases. This clonotype was obtained from a woman younger than 35 with Graves' hyperthyroidism. This CDR3 is CATSDQGSGDTQYF. The CDR3 coding sequence is TGTGCCACCAGTGATCAAGGGAGTGGAGATACGCAGTATTTT.